This T cell receptor (beta chain) stems from a study of shared clonotypes between healthy human individuals. Study at large: Plates per donor: three CD4 naive, three CD4 memory, two CD8 naive, one CD8 memory.

Study observations and caveats: Non-shared clonotypes showed lower generation probabilities than clonotypes common to all four donors. Genetic and exposure-history diversity was limited by the few donors.

Each PCR replicate from the sorted subsets contained around 0.2 ug DNA, which is tens of thousands of T cell genomes. Using immunoSEQ multiplex PCR, the repertoire was profiled, and TCRdb retains in-frame clones only, with some absent. The sample holds about 300,000 clones, 74% seen once. The CDR3 extends over 15 amino acids. The V segment lost 0 bases and the J segment 4 bases; nucleotides outside the gene matches: 1. Germline V CDR1 and CDR2: MRHNA, SNTAGT. This clone was picked up a small number of times. Its antigen is not identified. Within the sample, other DNA sequences also encode this same CDR3.

What was sequenced was memory CD4+ T cells sorted from blood. This sample's subset: CD45RA-negative fraction. The V and J genes are TRBV6-4 and TRBJ2-1; TRBD2 aligns across 9 bases. The TCR comes from a man aged 25 to 45 in good health. The CDR3: CASSDSSGSYNEQFF. In nucleotides, the CDR3 is TGTGCCAGCAGTGACTCTAGCGGGAGTTACAATGAGCAGTTCTTC.